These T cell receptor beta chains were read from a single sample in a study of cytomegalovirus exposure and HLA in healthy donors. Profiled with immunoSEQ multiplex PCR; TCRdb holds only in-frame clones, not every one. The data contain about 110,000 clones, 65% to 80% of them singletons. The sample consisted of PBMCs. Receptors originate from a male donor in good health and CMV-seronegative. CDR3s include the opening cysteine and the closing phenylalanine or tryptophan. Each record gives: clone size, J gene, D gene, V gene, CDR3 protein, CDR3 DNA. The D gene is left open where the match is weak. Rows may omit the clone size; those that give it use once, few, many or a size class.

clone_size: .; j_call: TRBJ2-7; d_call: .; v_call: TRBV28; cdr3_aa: CASSLNGGSYEQYF; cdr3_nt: TGTGCCAGCAGTTTAAACGGAGGCTCCTACGAGCAGTACTTC
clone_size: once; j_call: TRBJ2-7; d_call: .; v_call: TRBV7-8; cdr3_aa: CASSDRYYEQYF; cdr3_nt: TGTGCCAGCAGCGACAGGTACTACGAGCAGTACTTC
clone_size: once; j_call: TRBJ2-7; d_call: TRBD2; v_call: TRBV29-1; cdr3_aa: CSVIFVASGTLSYEQYF; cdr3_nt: TGCAGCGTTATTTTTGTGGCTAGCGGGACTTTATCCTACGAGCAGTACTTC
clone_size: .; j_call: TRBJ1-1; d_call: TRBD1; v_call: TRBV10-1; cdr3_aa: CASSSTGGNTEAFF; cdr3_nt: TGCGCCAGCAGTTCGACAGGGGGGAACACTGAAGCTTTCTTT
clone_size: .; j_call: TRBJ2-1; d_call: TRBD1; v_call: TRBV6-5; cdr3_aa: CASSYGQGEGNEQFF; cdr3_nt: TGTGCCAGCAGTTACGGGCAGGGGGAAGGTAATGAGCAGTTCTTC
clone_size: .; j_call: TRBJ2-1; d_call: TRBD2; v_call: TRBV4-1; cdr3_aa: CASSQALGLASREFF; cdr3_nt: TGCGCCAGCAGCCAAGCCCTGGGACTAGCGTCCCGGGAGTTCTTC
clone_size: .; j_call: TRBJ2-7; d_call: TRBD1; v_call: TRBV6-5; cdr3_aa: CASSYSGQGSYEQYF; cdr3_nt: TGTGCCAGCAGTTACTCAGGACAGGGCTCCTACGAGCAGTACTTC
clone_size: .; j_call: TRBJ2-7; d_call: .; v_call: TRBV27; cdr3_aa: CASSLQGSYEQYF; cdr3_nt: TGTGCCAGCAGTTTACAGGGATCCTACGAGCAGTACTTC
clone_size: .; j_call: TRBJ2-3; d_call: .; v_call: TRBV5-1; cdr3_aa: CASSLGLSTQYF; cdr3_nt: TGCGCCAGCAGCTTGGGACTAAGTACGCAGTATTTT
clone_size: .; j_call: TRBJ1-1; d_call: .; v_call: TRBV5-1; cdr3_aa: CVSSLGGQNTEAFF; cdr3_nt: TGCGTCAGCAGCTTGGGCGGACAGAACACTGAAGCTTTCTTT
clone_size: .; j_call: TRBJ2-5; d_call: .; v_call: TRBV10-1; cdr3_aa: CASSESSRKETQYF; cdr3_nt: TGCGCCAGCAGTGAGTCTTCCAGAAAAGAGACCCAGTACTTC
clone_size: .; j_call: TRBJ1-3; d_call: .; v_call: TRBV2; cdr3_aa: CASAKDGTHSGNTIYF; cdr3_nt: TGTGCCAGCGCAAAGGATGGGACACACTCTGGAAACACCATATATTTT
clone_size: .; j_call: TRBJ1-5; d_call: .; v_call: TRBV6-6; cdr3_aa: CATNHPTGNQPQHF; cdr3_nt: TGTGCCACCAACCATCCAACAGGCAATCAGCCCCAGCATTTT
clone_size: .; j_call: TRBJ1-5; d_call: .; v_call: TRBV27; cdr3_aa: CASSPRTGYSNQPQHF; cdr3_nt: TGTGCCAGCAGTCCCCGAACAGGGTATAGCAATCAGCCCCAGCATTTT
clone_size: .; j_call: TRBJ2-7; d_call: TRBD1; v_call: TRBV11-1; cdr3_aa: CASSFPGTGFYEQYF; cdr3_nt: TGTGCCAGCAGCTTTCCGGGGACAGGGTTCTACGAGCAGTACTTC
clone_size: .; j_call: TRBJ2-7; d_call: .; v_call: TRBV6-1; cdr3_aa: CASSGPARGTYEQYF; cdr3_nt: TGTGCCAGCAGTGGCCCGGCAAGGGGGACCTACGAGCAGTACTTC
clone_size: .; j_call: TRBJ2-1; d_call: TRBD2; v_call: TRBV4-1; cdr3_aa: CASSRYPSGGRDNEQFF; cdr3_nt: TGCGCCAGCAGCCGCTACCCGTCGGGGGGTCGAGACAATGAGCAGTTCTTC
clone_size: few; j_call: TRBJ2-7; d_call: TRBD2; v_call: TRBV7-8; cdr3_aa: CASTPMRGAFYEQYF; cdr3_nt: TGTGCCAGCACCCCTATGCGGGGGGCTTTCTACGAGCAGTACTTC
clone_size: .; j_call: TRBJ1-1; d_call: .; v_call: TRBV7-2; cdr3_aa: CASSWGMNTEAFF; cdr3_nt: TGTGCCAGCAGCTGGGGCATGAACACTGAAGCTTTCTTT
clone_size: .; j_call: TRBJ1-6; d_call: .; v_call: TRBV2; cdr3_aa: CASSEENSYNSPLHF; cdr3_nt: TGTGCCAGCAGTGAAGAAAACAGTTATAATTCACCCCTCCACTTT
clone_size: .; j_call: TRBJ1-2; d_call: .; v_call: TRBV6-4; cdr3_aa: CASSDSPGVRGYTF; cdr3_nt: TGTGCCAGCAGTGACTCTCCCGGGGTTAGGGGCTACACCTTC
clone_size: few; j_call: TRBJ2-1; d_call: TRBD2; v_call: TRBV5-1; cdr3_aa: CASSFAGTSASYNEQFF; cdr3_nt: TGCGCCAGCAGCTTTGCCGGGACTAGCGCCTCCTACAATGAGCAGTTCTTC
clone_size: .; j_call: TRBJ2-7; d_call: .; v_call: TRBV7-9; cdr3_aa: CASSSRGYEQYF; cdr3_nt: TGTGCCAGCAGCTCCCGGGGCTACGAGCAGTACTTC
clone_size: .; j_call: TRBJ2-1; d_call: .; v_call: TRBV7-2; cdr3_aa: CASSLAGVAYNEQFF; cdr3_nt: TGTGCCAGCAGCTTAGCGGGAGTAGCCTACAATGAGCAGTTCTTC
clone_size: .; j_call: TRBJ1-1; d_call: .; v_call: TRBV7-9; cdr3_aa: CASSLGGGSPEAFF; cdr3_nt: TGTGCCAGCAGCTTAGGGGGGGGGTCTCCTGAAGCTTTCTTT
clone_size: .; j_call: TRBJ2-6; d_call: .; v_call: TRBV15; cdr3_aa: CATSRETGLAGANVLTF; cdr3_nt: TGTGCCACCAGCAGAGAGACAGGTCTCGCTGGGGCCAACGTCCTGACTTTC
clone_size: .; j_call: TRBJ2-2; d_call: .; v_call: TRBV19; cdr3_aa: CASHTGPPNTGELFF; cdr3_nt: TGTGCCAGTCATACAGGGCCCCCGAACACCGGGGAGCTGTTTTTT
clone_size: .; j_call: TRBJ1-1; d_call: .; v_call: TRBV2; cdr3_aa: CASSVGGLFTEAFF; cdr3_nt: TGTGCCAGCAGTGTTGGGGGCCTTTTCACTGAAGCTTTCTTT
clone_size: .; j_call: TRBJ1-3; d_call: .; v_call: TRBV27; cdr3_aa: CASSSQGTSGNTIYF; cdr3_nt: TGTGCCAGCAGCTCTCAGGGTACTTCTGGAAACACCATATATTTT
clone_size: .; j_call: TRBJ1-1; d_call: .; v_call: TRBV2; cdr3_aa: CASIGGNTEAFF; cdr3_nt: TGTGCCAGCATCGGGGGGAACACTGAAGCTTTCTTT
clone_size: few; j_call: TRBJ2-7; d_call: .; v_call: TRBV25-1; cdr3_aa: CASSGIGVGTPYEQYF; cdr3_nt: TGTGCCAGCAGTGGAATCGGGGTTGGAACCCCCTACGAGCAGTACTTC
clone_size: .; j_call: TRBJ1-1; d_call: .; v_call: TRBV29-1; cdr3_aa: CSVFSGTEAFF; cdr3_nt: TGCAGCGTTTTTTCGGGCACTGAAGCTTTCTTT
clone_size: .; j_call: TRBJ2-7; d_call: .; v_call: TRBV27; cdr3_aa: CASSSGLLSYEQYF; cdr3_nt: TGTGCCAGCAGTTCGGGACTCCTCTCCTACGAGCAGTACTTC
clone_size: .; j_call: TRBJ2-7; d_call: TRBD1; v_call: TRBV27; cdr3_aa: CASSLRGTGGYEQYF; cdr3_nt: TGTGCCAGCAGTTTACGAGGGACAGGGGGTTACGAGCAGTACTTC
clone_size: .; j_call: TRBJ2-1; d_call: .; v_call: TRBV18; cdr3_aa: CASSPLQGTYNEQFF; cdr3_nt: TGTGCCAGCTCACCACTGCAGGGGACCTACAATGAGCAGTTCTTC
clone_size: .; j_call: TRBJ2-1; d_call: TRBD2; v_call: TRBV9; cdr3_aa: CASSVGVAGGQNEQFF; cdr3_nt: TGTGCCAGCAGCGTAGGGGTAGCGGGAGGTCAAAATGAGCAGTTCTTC
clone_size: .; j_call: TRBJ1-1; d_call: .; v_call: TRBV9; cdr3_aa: CASSRSMNTEAFF; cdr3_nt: TGTGCCAGCAGCCGTTCTATGAACACTGAAGCTTTCTTT
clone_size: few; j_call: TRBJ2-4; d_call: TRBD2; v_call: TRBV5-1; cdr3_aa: CASSLAAGGFTNIQYF; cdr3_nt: TGCGCCAGCAGCTTGGCGGCGGGAGGGTTTACAAACATTCAGTACTTC
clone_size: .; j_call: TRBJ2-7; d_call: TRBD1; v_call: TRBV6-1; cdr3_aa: CASSKMTGTYEQYF; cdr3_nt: TGTGCCAGCAGTAAAATGACAGGGACCTACGAGCAGTACTTC
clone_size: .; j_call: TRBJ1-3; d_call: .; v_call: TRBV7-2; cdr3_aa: CASSYRTASGNTIYF; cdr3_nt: TGTGCCAGCAGCTACAGGACAGCCTCTGGAAACACCATATATTTT
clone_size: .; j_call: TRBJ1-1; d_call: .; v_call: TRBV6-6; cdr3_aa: CASSYDGTLSEAFF; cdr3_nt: TGTGCCAGCAGTTATGACGGGACACTCAGTGAAGCTTTCTTT
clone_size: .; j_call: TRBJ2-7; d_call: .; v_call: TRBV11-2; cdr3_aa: CASSLRNSYEQYF; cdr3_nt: TGTGCCAGCAGCTTACGAAATAGCTACGAGCAGTACTTC
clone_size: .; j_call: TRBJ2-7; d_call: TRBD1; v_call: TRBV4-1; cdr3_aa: CASSPLGTGTYEQYF; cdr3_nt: TGCGCCAGCAGCCCGCTCGGGACAGGGACCTACGAGCAGTACTTC
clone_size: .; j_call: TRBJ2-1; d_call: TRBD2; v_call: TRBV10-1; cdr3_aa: CASSVGVAGANEQFF; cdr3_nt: TGCGCCAGCAGTGTGGGGGTAGCGGGAGCGAATGAGCAGTTCTTC
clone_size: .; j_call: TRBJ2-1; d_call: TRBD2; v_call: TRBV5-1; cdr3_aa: CASSTNGLAGYNEQFF; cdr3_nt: TGCGCCAGCAGCACCAATGGACTAGCGGGATACAATGAGCAGTTCTTC
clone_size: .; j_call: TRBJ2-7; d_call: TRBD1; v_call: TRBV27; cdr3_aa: CASSLSIPDRGYEQYF; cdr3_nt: TGTGCCAGCAGTTTATCGATTCCGGACAGGGGCTACGAGCAGTACTTC
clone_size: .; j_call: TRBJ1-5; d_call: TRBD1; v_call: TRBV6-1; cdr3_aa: CASSQTGVGNQPQHF; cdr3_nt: TGTGCCAGCAGTCAGACAGGGGTTGGCAATCAGCCCCAGCATTTT
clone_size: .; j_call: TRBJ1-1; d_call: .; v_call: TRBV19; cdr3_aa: CASSFGGGTEAFF; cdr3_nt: TGTGCCAGTAGTTTCGGGGGGGGCACTGAAGCTTTCTTT
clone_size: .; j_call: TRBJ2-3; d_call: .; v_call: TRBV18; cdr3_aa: CASSPREDTQYF; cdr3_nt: TGTGCCAGCTCACCCAGGGAAGATACGCAGTATTTT
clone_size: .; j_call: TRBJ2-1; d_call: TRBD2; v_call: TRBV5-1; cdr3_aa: CASSLPGLAGEVEQFF; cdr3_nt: TGCGCCAGCAGCTTGCCGGGACTAGCGGGAGAGGTTGAGCAGTTCTTC
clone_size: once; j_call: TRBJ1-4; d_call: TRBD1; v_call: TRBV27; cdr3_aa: CASKVGRGPSGATNEKLFF; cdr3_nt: TGTGCCAGCAAGGTTGGCAGGGGGCCTTCGGGAGCAACTAATGAAAAACTGTTTTTT
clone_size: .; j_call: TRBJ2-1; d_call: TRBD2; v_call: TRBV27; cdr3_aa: CASSSYTTSGSNNEQFF; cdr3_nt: TGTGCCAGCAGTTCCTATACGACTAGCGGGAGCAACAATGAGCAGTTCTTC
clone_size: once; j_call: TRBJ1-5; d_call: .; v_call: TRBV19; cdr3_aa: CASSIFREDQPQHF; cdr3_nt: TGTGCCAGTAGTATTTTCCGGGAGGACCAGCCCCAGCATTTT
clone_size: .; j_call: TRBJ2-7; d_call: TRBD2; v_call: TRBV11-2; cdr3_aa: CASSRLAGGIPEQYF; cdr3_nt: TGTGCCAGCAGTCGGCTAGCGGGAGGTATCCCCGAGCAGTACTTC
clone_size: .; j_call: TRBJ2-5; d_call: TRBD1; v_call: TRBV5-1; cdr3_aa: CASSLTGQGVKTQYF; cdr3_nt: TGCGCCAGCAGCTTGACTGGACAGGGGGTGAAGACCCAGTACTTC
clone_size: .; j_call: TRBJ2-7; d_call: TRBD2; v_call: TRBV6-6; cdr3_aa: CASSGLAGSYEQYF; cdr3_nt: TGTGCCAGCAGTGGACTAGCGGGGTCCTACGAGCAGTACTTC
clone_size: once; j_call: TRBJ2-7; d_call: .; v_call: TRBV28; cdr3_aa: CASSSGIYEQYF; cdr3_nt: TGTGCCAGCAGTTCAGGGATTTACGAGCAGTACTTC
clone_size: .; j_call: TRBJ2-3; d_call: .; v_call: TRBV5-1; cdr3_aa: CASSLGVPTDTQYF; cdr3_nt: TGCGCCAGCAGCTTGGGAGTCCCCACAGATACGCAGTATTTT
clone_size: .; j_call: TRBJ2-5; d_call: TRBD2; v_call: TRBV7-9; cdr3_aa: CASSRLAGGPIETQYF; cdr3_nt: TGTGCCAGCAGCCGACTAGCGGGAGGGCCAATCGAGACCCAGTACTTC